This TCR beta chain was recorded in a study of shared T cell receptors in the human thymus. Clones were sequenced by immunoSEQ multiplex PCR, and TCRdb holds only the in-frame ones, with some missing. The table includes hundreds of thousands of clones, around 87% detected once. Germline CDR1 LNHNV, CDR2 YYDKDF (reference sequence). The CDR3 spans 18 residues. Trimming removed 0 bases from V and 4 bases from J; junction bases left unmatched: 11. The sample was also linked to a second study, of human thymus T cells. This second study says: Thymic tissue was derived from resections collected during corrective heart surgery. Thymic and blood repertoires seemed to favor certain V and J genes. Highly overlapping thymic repertoires in unrelated individuals were reported by related research.

The sequencing input was thymocytes. The origin of this receptor is a boy in the first two years of life with a congenital heart defect. V gene TRBV15 combines with J gene TRBJ2-2, with 7 positions matching TRBD2. The CDR3 DNA reads TGTGCCACCAGCAGAGACGTCGTGGGGAGGGCCCTCACCGGGGAGCTGTTTTTT. As protein: CATSRDVVGRALTGELFF.